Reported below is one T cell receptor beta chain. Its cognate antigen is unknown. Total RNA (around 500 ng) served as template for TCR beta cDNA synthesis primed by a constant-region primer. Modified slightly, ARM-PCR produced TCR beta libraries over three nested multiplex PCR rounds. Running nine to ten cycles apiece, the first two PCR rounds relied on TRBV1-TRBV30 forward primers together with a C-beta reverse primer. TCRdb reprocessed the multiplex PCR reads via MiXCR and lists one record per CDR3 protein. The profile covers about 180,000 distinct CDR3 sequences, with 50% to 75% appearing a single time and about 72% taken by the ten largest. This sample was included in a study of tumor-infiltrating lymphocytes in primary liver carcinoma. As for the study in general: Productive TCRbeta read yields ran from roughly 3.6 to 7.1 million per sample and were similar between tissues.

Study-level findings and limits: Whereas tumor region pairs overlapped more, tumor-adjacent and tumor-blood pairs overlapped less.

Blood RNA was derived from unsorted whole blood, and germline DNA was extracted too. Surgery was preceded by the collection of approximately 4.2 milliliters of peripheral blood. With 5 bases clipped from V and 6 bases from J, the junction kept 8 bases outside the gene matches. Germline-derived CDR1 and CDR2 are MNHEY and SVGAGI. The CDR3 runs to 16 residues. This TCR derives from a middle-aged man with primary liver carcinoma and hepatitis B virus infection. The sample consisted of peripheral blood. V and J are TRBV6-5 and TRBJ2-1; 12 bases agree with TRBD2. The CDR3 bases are TGTGCCAGCAGTACGGCTCGACTAGCGGGAGCCAATGAGCAGTTCTTC. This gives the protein CASSTARLAGANEQFF.